The source of this T cell receptor (beta chain) is a study of Graves' ophthalmopathy and Graves' hyperthyroidism. General study results and limits: Most clonotypes expanded in thyroid above 0.001 frequency were present in blood too.

The table lists this clonotype with a few counts. Its antigen is undetermined. RNA served as the template for amplifying TCR beta CDR3 regions. The library came from an HTBI-primed first-round RT-PCR and a second-round multiplex PCR. TCRdb analysed the multiplex PCR reads with MiXCR anew, one entry per CDR3 protein. This sample yields about 480,000 distinct CDR3 sequences, of which around 15% are seen a single time; more than 8.5% belongs to the top ten. The V gene end was trimmed by 6 bases and the J gene end by 3 bases; junction bases not matched to a gene: 9. The CDR3 consists of 15 residues. Ophthalmopathy donors were characterized by moderate-to-severe activity, CAS of at least 3, NOSPECS of at least 4, and duration under 3 months.

This TCR came from a woman under 40 with Graves' ophthalmopathy. The gene calls are TRBV12-3 or TRBV12-4 and TRBJ1-2; 8 nucleotides line up with TRBD1. Sample: blood. CDR3 in DNA: TGTGCCAGCAGCCGGAGGGGACAGGAGCACTATGGCTACACCTTC. This codes for CASSRRGQEHYGYTF.